This passage covers 30 T cell receptor beta chains from one sample sequenced in a study of T cell responses to AZD1222 COVID-19 vaccine. Here immunoSEQ multiplex PCR was the method, and the copy in TCRdb shows in-frame clones only, minus some. The sample shows around 150,000 clones, roughly 92% of them seen only once. Sequences were derived from peripheral blood, sampled on day 0 of AZD1222 vaccination. These receptors all stem from an adult in good health.

V is TRBV11-1 and J is TRBJ2-3; D possibly corresponds to TRBD2 (7 bases). The CDR3 has 13 amino acids. Germline CDR1 reads SGHAT; CDR2 reads FQDESV (reference sequence). The ends were cut back, 7 bases at V and 4 bases at J, with 12 bases in the middle. The CDR3 protein is CASKVGGADTQYF. The CDR3 DNA reads as TGTGCCAGCAAAGTAGGGGGGGCAGATACGCAGTATTTT.

The V gene is TRBV28, the J gene TRBJ1-3; no clear D. V was clipped by 3 bases and J by 2 bases, with 11 bases between them. This CDR3 spans 15 amino acids. In germline, CDR1 is MDHEN, CDR2 SYDVKM. CDR3 residues: CASSLKPFAGNTIYF. The CDR3 DNA reads TGTGCCAGCAGTTTGAAGCCCTTCGCTGGAAACACCATATATTTT.

The V gene is TRBV28, the J gene TRBJ1-5, with D perhaps TRBD1 (5 bases). Trimming removed 3 bases from V and 4 bases from J, with 10 bases in between. CDR1 is MDHEN and CDR2 is SYDVKM in the germline V gene. This CDR3 is 14 amino acids long. The CDR3 loop reads CASSFFGGNQPQHF. The CDR3 region has the DNA TGTGCCAGCAGTTTCTTCGGGGGGAATCAGCCCCAGCATTTT.

J is TRBJ2-1 and V is TRBV15; TRBD2 might be the D (5 bases). Germline V gene sequence: CDR1 LNHNV, CDR2 YYDKDF (reference sequence). The length of the CDR3 is 17 residues. V lost 0 bases and J lost 11, with 23 bases in between. The CDR3 loop reads CATSRELGKGETMQQFF. CDR3 nucleotides: TGTGCCACCAGCAGAGAACTTGGGAAGGGAGAGACAATGCAGCAGTTCTTC.

The genes are TRBV7-9 and TRBJ2-1, with D possibly being TRBD2 (6 bases). The V and J ends lost 8 bases and 7 bases respectively, with 9 bases between them. Germline V gives CDR1 SEHNR, CDR2 FQNEAQ (reference sequence). The CDR3 length is 11 residues. DNA of the CDR3: TGTGCCAGCTCTCGGGGGAATGAGCAGTTCTTC. It encodes CASSRGNEQFF.

The chain is built from TRBV10-3 and TRBJ1-4, with no clear D. This CDR3 is 16 amino acids long. V was cut by 0 bases and J by 0 bases, with 8 bases left in between. Germline CDR1 reads ENHRY; CDR2 reads SYGVKD. The CDR3 DNA follows: TGTGCCATCAGTGAGTCGCTCCAATCAACTAATGAAAAACTGTTTTTT. Its translation is CAISESLQSTNEKLFF.

This chain links TRBV30 with TRBJ1-1, with D unclear. The length of the CDR3 is 11 residues. Germline V gene sequence: CDR1 GTSNPN, CDR2 SVGIG (reference sequence). V lost 0 bases, J lost 11 bases, and 10 bases lay in between. Written as DNA, the CDR3 is TGTGCCTGGAGTGTTTCAGCGGAGGCTTTCTTT. Translated, it gives CAWSVSAEAFF.

The chain is built from TRBV15 and TRBJ1-4; 7 bases match TRBD1. Trimming at V came to 0 bases and at J to 7 bases, leaving 2 bases not matched to a gene. The CDR3 runs 14 residues. The V gene's germline CDR1 is LNHNV and CDR2 YYDKDF (reference sequence). CDR3 residues: CATSREAGGEKLFF. As DNA, the CDR3 is TGTGCCACCAGCAGAGAGGCAGGGGGTGAAAAACTGTTTTTT.

The chain recombines TRBV21-1 with TRBJ2-5. TRBV21-1 is shown as a pseudogene. The CDR3 totals 18 residues. CDR3 coding DNA: TGTGCCAGCAGCAAAAAACGGGCCGCGCAGAGGCTTATCGAGACCCAGTACTTC. The encoded protein is CASSKKRAAQRLIETQYF.

The chain couples TRBV4-1 to TRBJ2-2; the D gene is possibly TRBD2 (6 bases). The CDR3 covers 17 residues. CDR1 is MGHRA, CDR2 YSYEKL, per germline. The ends were cut back, 5 bases at V and 0 bases at J, with 16 bases in the middle. The chain's CDR3 is CASSESSGLTNTGELFF. For the CDR3, the DNA is TGCGCCAGCAGCGAGTCATCGGGACTCACGAACACCGGGGAGCTGTTTTTT.

This chain uses TRBV27 with TRBJ1-4; 7 bases match TRBD1. This CDR3 comprises 15 residues. V shed 6 bases and J 6 bases; nucleotides not matched to a gene: 10. CDR1 is MNHEY and CDR2 is SMNVEV in the germline V gene (reference sequence). CDR3 region: CASSSTGQVHEKLFF. In DNA form, the CDR3 reads TGTGCCAGCAGCTCGACAGGGCAGGTACATGAAAAACTGTTTTTT. Together with reference TRBV27 and TRBJ1-4, the CDR3 gives the full variable domain: EAQVTQNPRYLITVTGKKLTVTCSQNMNHEYMSWYRQDPGLGLRQIYYSMNVEVTDKGDVPEGYKVSRKEKRNFPLILESPSPNQTSLYFCASSSTGQVHEKLFFGSGTQLSVL.

The V gene is TRBV10-3, the J gene TRBJ2-3, with a weak D call TRBD2 (5 bases). The CDR3 contains 15 residues. Germline V gene data show CDR1 as ENHRY and CDR2 as SYGVKD. Trimming shortened V by 3 bases and J by 2 bases, and 12 bases separated the two germline ends. CDR3 sequence reads: CAISDGISATDTQYF. The CDR3 coding sequence is TGTGCCATCAGTGACGGGATTTCCGCCACAGATACGCAGTATTTT.

The chain has TRBV27 and TRBJ1-1; tentative D call: TRBD1 (6 bases). The CDR3 runs to 14 residues. Trimming cost V 7 bases and J 1 base, with 13 bases left between them. Germline CDR1 MNHEY, CDR2 SMNVEV (reference sequence). The CDR3 bases are TGTGCCAGCAATCTACAGGGACAGAACACTGAAGCTTTCTTT. This sequence encodes CASNLQGQNTEAFF.

This chain connects TRBV7-2 to TRBJ2-7, with TRBD2 identical over 7 bases. CDR1 and CDR2 (germline): SGHTA, FQGNSA. This CDR3 region has 12 residues. V was pared by 8 bases and J by 4 bases, with 5 bases of the junction left unmatched. CDR3 sequence: CASRGGSYEQYF. CDR3 nucleotide sequence: TGTGCCAGCCGGGGAGGGAGTTACGAGCAGTACTTC.

In this sample, this clone turned up once. The chain couples TRBV25-1 to TRBJ1-6; D is uncertain. Trimming pared 8 bases from V and 3 bases from J, leaving 8 bases between. The CDR3 contains 13 residues. Germline CDR1 and CDR2: MGHDK and SYGVNS. The DNA for the CDR3 is TGTGCCAGCCTACGGAGCTATAATTCACCCCTCCACTTT. Translated: CASLRSYNSPLHF.

This chain connects TRBV11-2 to TRBJ2-5, with D perhaps matching TRBD1 or TRBD2 (5 bases each). The CDR3 extends over 16 amino acids. Germline CDR1 SGHAT, CDR2 FQNNGV. Trimming removed 4 bases from V and 3 bases from J, with 18 bases in between. The CDR3 is CASSSSRRGAKETQYF. CDR3 nucleotides: TGTGCCAGCAGCTCCTCACGAAGAGGGGCTAAAGAGACCCAGTACTTC. Full variable domain (missing parts from reference TRBV11-2 and TRBJ2-5): EAGVAQSPRYKIIEKRQSVAFWCNPISGHATLYWYQQILGQGPKLLIQFQNNGVVDDSQLPKDRFSAERLKGVDSTLKIQPAKLEDSAVYLCASSSSRRGAKETQYFGPGTRLLVL.

The chain recombines TRBV6-6 with TRBJ2-7; tentative D call: TRBD1 (6 bases). Trimming left V 6 bases short and J 1 base short, with 16 bases between. Germline CDR1 reads MNHNY; CDR2 reads SVGAGI (reference sequence). This CDR3 region has 15 residues. The CDR3 protein is CASRDRGTASYEQYF. The CDR3 DNA sequence: TGTGCCAGCAGAGATAGGGGGACGGCATCCTACGAGCAGTACTTC.

DNA for the CDR3: TGTGCCAGCAGTCAACCTCTTTCACCCCTCCACTTT. This translates into CASSQPLSPLHF. The chain couples TRBV6-5 to TRBJ1-6; no clear D. Trimming took off 5 bases at V and 9 bases at J, with 8 bases between the two ends. This CDR3 spans 12 amino acids. The germline gives CDR1 MNHEY, CDR2 SVGAGI.

V gene TRBV7-9 combines with J gene TRBJ2-3; D gene uncertain. V was cut by 8 bases and J by 6 bases, with 9 bases left in between. The CDR3 totals 11 residues. Per the germline V gene, CDR1 is SEHNR and CDR2 is FQNEAQ (reference sequence). The CDR3 loop reads CASGVGDTQYF. CDR3 sequence (DNA): TGTGCCAGCGGCGTAGGGGATACGCAGTATTTT.

This chain uses TRBV10-3 with TRBJ2-1; 10 nucleotides match TRBD1. V dropped 7 bases and J dropped 7; count of bases not matched to a gene: 10. There are 15 residues in the CDR3. Germline CDR1 reads ENHRY; CDR2 reads SYGVKD. In DNA, the CDR3 is TGTGCCATCAAAGATGGGACAGGGGCGCAAAATGAGCAGTTCTTC. Its protein product is CAIKDGTGAQNEQFF.

This chain joins TRBV4-1 and TRBJ1-4; D possibly corresponds to TRBD1 (5 bases). V lost 6 bases and J 8 bases, leaving 19 bases between the germline ends. This CDR3 is 15 amino acids long. CDR1 MGHRA and CDR2 YSYEKL come from the germline V gene. CDR3: CASRRTGTVREKLFF. CDR3 DNA: TGCGCCAGCAGACGCACCGGGACGGTACGAGAAAAACTGTTTTTT.

The chain couples TRBV6-2 or TRBV6-3 to TRBJ1-3; D uncertain. There are 15 residues in the CDR3. V was trimmed by 2 bases and J by 0 bases, leaving 8 bases between them. From germline, CDR1 is MNHEY and CDR2 SVGEGT. The CDR3 nucleotides are TGTGCCAGCAGTTACCAGGACGGCTCTGGAAACACCATATATTTT. This translates into CASSYQDGSGNTIYF.

V and J are TRBV29-1 and TRBJ1-6; TRBD1 aligns across 9 bases. The V segment lost 4 bases and the J segment 5 bases; nucleotides outside the gene matches: 0. This CDR3 has 13 amino acids. Germline assignment: CDR1 SQVTM and CDR2 ANQGSEA. This CDR3 reads CSVGTGDNSPLHF. CDR3 DNA sequence: TGCAGCGTTGGGACAGGGGATAATTCACCCCTCCACTTT.

This chain joins TRBV7-8 and TRBJ1-3, with 10 bases identical to TRBD1. The CDR3 spans 17 residues. The ends lost 3 bases at V and 0 bases at J; junction bases unmatched: 5. Germline V gene data show CDR1 as SGHVS and CDR2 as FQNEAQ. Here the CDR3 reads CASSFGGQGISGNTIYF. In DNA form, the CDR3 reads TGTGCCAGCAGCTTTGGGGGACAGGGGATCTCTGGAAACACCATATATTTT. Full variable domain (outside the CDR3, taken from reference TRBV7-8 and TRBJ1-3): GAGVSQSPRYKVAKRGQDVALRCDPISGHVSLFWYQQALGQGPEFLTYFQNEAQLDKSGLPSDRFFAERPEGSVSTLKIQRTQQEDSAVYLCASSFGGQGISGNTIYFGEGSWLTVV.

This clone came up once. This chain uses TRBV6-2 or TRBV6-3 with TRBJ2-1; 9 bases are a match to TRBD2. Germline CDR1 and CDR2: MNHEY and SVGEGT. The trim removed 6 bases at V and 0 bases at J, leaving 15 bases unmatched. CDR3 length: 19 amino acids. In nucleotides, the CDR3 is TGTGCCAGCAGCCTCCCAATTGCGGGAGGGCGAAGCTCCTACAATGAGCAGTTCTTC. It is translated as CASSLPIAGGRSSYNEQFF.

This clone was counted only a few times. The chain employs TRBV4-1 and TRBJ2-5, with D uncertain. The CDR3 spans 12 residues. V lost 0 bases to trimming and J lost 4 bases, with 3 bases between them. Germline V CDR1 and CDR2: MGHRA, YSYEKL. The CDR3 is CASSQEGETQYF. CDR3 DNA sequence: TGCGCCAGCAGCCAAGAAGGAGAGACCCAGTACTTC.

J is TRBJ2-7 and V is TRBV18, with D perhaps TRBD2 (5 bases). V was shortened by 3 bases and J by 5 bases, with 20 bases between the two germline ends. Germline CDR1 and CDR2: KGHSH and LQKENI. CDR3 length equals 16 residues. The CDR3 bases are TGTGCCAGCTCACCCTGGGGTAGCGAGGGTCTGGACGAGCAGTACTTC. Its protein is CASSPWGSEGLDEQYF.

The rearrangement joins TRBV4-3 to TRBJ1-1; unclear D gene. This CDR3 comprises 16 residues. The V and J ends lost 2 bases and 2 bases respectively, with 15 bases between them. The germline V gene has CDR1 LGHNA and CDR2 YSLEER. CDR3 region: CASSQRVNLQNTEAFF. CDR3 DNA: TGCGCCAGCAGCCAAAGGGTAAACCTACAAAACACTGAAGCTTTCTTT.

This clone was picked up one time. The chain recombines TRBV7-2 with TRBJ2-2; D remains ambiguous. Between the trimmed V and J ends, which lost 2 bases and 6 bases, there was a span of 10 bases. The V gene's germline CDR1 is SGHTA and CDR2 FQGNSA. The CDR3 runs 14 residues. The CDR3 reads CASSLLRSAGELFF. Here the CDR3 DNA reads TGTGCCAGCAGCTTACTGAGGTCCGCCGGGGAGCTGTTTTTT.

The rearrangement links TRBV18 to TRBJ1-3; possibly TRBD1 for D (6 bases). V gave up 2 bases and J gave up 0 bases, with 11 bases separating them. The CDR3 length is 16 residues. The germline V gene encodes CDR1 KGHSH and CDR2 LQKENI. The CDR3 nucleotides are TGTGCCAGCTCACCAACCAGGGACAACTCTGGAAACACCATATATTTT. Translated, it gives CASSPTRDNSGNTIYF. The full variable domain, completed using reference TRBV18 and TRBJ1-3, is NAGVMQNPRHLVRRRGQEARLRCSPMKGHSHVYWYRQLPEEGLKFMVYLQKENIIDESGMPKERFSAEFPKEGPSILRIQQVVRGDSAAYFCASSPTRDNSGNTIYFGEGSWLTVV.